This T cell receptor beta chain was sequenced in a study of blood T cell repertoires in COVID-19. The protocol was immunoSEQ multiplex PCR, while the TCRdb copy is restricted to in-frame clones and leaves out a portion. The sample carries just over 350,000 clones, 80% to 90% recorded once. The V end was cut by 2 bases, the J end by 5 bases, with 15 bases between. There are 15 residues in the CDR3. Looked up from germline, CDR1 is MGHDK and CDR2 is SYGVNS. V gene TRBV25-1 combines with J gene TRBJ2-5, with D perhaps matching TRBD1 (6 bases). The material sequenced was peripheral blood. This receptor was obtained from a woman aged 55-75 years with COVID-19, enrolled during active disease. For the CDR3, the DNA is TGTGCCAGCAGTGAACCCAGGGGCCCCGGGGAGACCCAGTACTTC. As protein: CASSEPRGPGETQYF.